This TCR beta chain was sequenced for a study of T cell responses to AZD1222 COVID-19 vaccine. CDR3 length: 14 amino acids. The J segment lost 4 bases and the V segment lost 5 bases, leaving 7 bases of the junction unmatched. Looked up from germline, CDR1 is MDHEN and CDR2 is SYDVKM. Sequenced by immunoSEQ multiplex PCR; TCRdb stores in-frame clones only, minus some. The table lists under 110,000 clones, approximately 90% of them singletons. This specimen was peripheral blood, taken on day 0 of AZD1222 vaccination. This receptor was taken from an adult in good health. The rearrangement links TRBV28 to TRBJ1-1; TRBD1 matches at 7 bases. The CDR3 coding sequence is TGTGCCAGCAGTCGTTCCCCAGGGGGCACTGAAGCTTTCTTT. As protein: CASSRSPGGTEAFF.